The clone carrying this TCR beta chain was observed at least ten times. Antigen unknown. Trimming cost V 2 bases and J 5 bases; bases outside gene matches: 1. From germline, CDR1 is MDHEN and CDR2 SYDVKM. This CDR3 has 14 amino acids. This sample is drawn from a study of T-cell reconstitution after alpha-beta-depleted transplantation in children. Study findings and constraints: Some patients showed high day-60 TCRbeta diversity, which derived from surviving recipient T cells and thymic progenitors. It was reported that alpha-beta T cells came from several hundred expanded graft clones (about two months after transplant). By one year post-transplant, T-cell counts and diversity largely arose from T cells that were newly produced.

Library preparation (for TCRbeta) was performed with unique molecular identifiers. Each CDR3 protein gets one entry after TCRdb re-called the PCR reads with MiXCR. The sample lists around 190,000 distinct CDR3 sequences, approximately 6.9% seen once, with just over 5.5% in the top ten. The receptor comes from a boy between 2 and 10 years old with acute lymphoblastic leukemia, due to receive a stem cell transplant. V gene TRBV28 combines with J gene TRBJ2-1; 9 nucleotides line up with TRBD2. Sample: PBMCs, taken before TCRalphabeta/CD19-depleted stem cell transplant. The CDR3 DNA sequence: TGTGCCAGCAGTTTACTAGCGGGAAACAATGAGCAGTTCTTC. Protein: CASSLLAGNNEQFF.